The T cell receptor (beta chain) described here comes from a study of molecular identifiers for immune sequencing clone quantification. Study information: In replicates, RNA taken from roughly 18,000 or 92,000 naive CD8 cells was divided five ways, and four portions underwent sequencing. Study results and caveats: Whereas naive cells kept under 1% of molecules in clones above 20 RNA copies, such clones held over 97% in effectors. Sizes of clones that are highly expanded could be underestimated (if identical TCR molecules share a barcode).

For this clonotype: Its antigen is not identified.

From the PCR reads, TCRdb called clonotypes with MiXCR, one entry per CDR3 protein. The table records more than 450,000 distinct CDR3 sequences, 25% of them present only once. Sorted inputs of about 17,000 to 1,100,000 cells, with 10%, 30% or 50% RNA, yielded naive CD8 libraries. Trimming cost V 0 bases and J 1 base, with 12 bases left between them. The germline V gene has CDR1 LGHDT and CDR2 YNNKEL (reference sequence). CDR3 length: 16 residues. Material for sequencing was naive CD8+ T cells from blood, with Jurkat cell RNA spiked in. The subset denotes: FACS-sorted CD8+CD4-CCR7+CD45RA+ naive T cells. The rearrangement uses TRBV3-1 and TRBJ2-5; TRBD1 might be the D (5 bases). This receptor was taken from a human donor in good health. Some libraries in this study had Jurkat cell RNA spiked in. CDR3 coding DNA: TGTGCCAGCAGCCAAGACACAGGTCTCCTCCAAGAGACCCAGTACTTC. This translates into CASSQDTGLLQETQYF.